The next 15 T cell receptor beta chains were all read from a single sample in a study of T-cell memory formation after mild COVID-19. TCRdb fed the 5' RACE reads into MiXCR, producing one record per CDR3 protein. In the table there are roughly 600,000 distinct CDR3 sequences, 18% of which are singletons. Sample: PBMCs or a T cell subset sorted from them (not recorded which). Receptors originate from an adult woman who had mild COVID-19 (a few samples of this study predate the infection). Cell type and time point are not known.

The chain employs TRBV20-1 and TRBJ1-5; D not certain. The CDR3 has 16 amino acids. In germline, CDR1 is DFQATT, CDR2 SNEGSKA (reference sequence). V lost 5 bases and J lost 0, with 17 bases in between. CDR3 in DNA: TGCAGTGCTCCGCCCACTAGTCCCTATAGCAATCAGCCCCAGCATTTT. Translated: CSAPPTSPYSNQPQHF.

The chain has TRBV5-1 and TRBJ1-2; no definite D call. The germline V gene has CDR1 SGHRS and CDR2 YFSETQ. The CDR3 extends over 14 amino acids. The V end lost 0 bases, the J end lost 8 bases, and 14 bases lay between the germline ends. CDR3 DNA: TGCGCCAGCAGCTTGGGAAACTCCGCTGGGGGCTACACCTTC. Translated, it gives CASSLGNSAGGYTF.

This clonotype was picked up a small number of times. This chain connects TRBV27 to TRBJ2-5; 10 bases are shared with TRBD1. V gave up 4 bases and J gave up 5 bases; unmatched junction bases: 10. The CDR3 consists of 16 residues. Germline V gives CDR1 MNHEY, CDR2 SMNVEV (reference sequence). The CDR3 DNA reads TGTGCCAGCAGTTCCTACCTCCTGGACAGGGGGGAGACCCAGTACTTC. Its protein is CASSSYLLDRGETQYF.

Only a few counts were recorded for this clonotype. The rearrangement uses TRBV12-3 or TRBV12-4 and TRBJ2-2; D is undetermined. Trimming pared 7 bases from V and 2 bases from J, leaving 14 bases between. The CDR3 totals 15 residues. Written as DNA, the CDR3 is TGTGCCAGCAACGAGGTCCTCACAAACACCGGGGAGCTGTTTTTT. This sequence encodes CASNEVLTNTGELFF.

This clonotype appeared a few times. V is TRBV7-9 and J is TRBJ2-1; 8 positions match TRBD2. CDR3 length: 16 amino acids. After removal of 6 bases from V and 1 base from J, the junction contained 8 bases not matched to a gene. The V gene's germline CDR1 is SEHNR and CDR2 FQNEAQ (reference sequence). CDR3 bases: TGTGCCAGCAGTCCGAACTCGGGGGGGTCCTACAATGAGCAGTTCTTC. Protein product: CASSPNSGGSYNEQFF.

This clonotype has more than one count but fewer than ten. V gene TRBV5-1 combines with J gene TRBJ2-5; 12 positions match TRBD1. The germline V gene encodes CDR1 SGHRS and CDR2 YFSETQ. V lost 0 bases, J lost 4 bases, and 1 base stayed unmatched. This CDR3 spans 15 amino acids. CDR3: CASSLGDRGPETQYF. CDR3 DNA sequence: TGCGCCAGCAGCTTGGGGGACAGGGGGCCAGAGACCCAGTACTTC. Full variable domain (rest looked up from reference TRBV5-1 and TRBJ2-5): KAGVTQTPRYLIKTRGQQVTLSCSPISGHRSVSWYQQTPGQGLQFLFEYFSETQRNKGNFPGRFSGRQFSNSRSEMNVSTLELGDSALYLCASSLGDRGPETQYFGPGTRLLVL.

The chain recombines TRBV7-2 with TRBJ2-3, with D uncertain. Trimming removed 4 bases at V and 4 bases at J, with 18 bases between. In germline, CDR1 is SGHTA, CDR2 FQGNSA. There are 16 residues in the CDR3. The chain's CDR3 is CASSYMALRFPDTQYF. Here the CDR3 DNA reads TGTGCCAGCAGCTATATGGCCCTACGCTTTCCAGATACGCAGTATTTT.

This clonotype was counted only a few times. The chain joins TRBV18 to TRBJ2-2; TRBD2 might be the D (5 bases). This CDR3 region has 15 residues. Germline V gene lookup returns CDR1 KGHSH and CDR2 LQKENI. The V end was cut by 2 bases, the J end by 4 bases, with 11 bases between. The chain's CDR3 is CASSPAIGGTGELFF. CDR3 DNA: TGTGCCAGCTCACCAGCTATAGGAGGCACCGGGGAGCTGTTTTTT.

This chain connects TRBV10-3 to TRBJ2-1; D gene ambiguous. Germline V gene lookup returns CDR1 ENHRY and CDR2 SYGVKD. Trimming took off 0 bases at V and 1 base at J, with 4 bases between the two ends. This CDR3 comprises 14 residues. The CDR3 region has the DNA TGTGCCATCAGTGAGTCCAAATCCTACAATGAGCAGTTCTTC. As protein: CAISESKSYNEQFF.

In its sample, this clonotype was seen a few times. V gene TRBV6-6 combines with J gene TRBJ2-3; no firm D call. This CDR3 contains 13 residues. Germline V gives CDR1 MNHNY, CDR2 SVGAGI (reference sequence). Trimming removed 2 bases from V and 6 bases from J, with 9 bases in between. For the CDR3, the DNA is TGTGCCAGCAGTTACCCCGATGGGGATACGCAGTATTTT. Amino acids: CASSYPDGDTQYF.

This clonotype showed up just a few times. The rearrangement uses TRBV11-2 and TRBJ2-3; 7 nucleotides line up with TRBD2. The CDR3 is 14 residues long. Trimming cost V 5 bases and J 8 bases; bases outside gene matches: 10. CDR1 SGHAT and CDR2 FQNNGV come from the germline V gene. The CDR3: CASSQGLGSGTQYF. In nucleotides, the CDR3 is TGTGCCAGCAGCCAAGGACTAGGTTCGGGTACGCAGTATTTT.

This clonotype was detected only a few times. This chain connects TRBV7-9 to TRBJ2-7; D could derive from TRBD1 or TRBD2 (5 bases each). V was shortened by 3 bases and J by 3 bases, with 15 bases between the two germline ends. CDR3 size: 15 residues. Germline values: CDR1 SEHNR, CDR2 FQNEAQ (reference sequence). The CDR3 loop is CASSFPGPAGYEQYF. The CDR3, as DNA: TGTGCCAGCAGCTTTCCGGGACCCGCGGGCTACGAGCAGTACTTC.

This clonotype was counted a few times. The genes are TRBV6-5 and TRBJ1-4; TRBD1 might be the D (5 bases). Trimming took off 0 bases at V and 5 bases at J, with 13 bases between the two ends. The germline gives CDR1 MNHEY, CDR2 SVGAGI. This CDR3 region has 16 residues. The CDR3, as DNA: TGTGCCAGCAGTTACTCCTCGGGACGGCCAAATGAAAAACTGTTTTTT. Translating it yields CASSYSSGRPNEKLFF.

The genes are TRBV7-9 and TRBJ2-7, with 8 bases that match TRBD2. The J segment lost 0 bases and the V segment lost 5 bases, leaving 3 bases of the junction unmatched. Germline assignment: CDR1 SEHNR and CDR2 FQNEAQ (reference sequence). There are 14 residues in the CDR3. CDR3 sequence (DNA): TGTGCCAGCAGCGCACTAGCGGCCTCCTACGAGCAGTACTTC. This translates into CASSALAASYEQYF.

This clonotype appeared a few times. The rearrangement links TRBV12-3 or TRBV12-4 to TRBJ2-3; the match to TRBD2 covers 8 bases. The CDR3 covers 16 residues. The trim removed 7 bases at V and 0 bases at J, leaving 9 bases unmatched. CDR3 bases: TGTGCCAGCATCGGGGGGGGACTACTTAGCACAGATACGCAGTATTTT. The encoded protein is CASIGGGLLSTDTQYF.